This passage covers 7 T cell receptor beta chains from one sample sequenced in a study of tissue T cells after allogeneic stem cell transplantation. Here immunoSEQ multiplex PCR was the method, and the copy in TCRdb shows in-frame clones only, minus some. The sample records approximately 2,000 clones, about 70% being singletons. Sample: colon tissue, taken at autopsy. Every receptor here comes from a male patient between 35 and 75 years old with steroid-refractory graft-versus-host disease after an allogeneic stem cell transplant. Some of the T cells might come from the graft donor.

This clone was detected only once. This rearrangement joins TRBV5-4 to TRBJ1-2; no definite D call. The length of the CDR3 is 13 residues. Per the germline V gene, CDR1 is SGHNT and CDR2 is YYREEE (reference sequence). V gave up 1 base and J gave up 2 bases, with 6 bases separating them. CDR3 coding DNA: TGTGCCAGCAGCTTGTCCGGAAACTATGGCTACACCTTC. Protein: CASSLSGNYGYTF.

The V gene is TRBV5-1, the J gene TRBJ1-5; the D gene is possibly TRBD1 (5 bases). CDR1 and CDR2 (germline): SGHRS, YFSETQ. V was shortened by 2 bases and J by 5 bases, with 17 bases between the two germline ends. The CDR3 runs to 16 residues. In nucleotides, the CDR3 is TGCGCCAGCAGCTTAGGGGAGAACCCCCTTTATCAGCCCCAGCATTTT. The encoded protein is CASSLGENPLYQPQHF.

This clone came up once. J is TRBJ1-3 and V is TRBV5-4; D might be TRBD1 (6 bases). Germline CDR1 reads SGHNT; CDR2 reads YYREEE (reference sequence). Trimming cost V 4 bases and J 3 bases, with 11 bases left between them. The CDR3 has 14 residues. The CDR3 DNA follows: TGTGCCAGCAGCCCCCCAGGGGATGGAAACACCATATATTTT. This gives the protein CASSPPGDGNTIYF.

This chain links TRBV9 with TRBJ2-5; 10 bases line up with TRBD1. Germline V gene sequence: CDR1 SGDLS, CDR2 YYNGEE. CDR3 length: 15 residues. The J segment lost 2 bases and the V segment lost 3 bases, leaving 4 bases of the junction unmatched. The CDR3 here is CASSAVGQGQETQYF. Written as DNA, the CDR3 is TGTGCCAGCAGCGCCGTGGGACAGGGGCAAGAGACCCAGTACTTC.

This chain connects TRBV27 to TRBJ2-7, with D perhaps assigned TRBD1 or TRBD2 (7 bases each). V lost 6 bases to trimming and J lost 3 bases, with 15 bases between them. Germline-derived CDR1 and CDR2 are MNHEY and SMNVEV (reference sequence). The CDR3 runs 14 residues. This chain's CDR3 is CASSPGGEIYEQYF. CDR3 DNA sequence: TGTGCCAGCAGCCCAGGGGGGGAGATCTACGAGCAGTACTTC.

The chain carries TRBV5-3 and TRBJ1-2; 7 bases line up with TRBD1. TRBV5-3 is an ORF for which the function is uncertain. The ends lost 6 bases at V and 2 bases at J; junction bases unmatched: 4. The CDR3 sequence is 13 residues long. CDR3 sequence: CARTGQTNYGYTF. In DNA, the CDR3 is TGTGCCAGAACGGGACAGACCAACTATGGCTACACCTTC.

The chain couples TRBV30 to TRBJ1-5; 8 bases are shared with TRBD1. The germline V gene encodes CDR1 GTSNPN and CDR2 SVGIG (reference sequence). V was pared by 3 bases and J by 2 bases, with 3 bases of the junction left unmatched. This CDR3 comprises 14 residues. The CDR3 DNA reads TGTGCCTGGAGCGAGACAGGGGGCAATCAGCCCCAGCATTTT. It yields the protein CAWSETGGNQPQHF.